The following is a T cell receptor (beta chain) sequence with its context. This record comes from a study of T cell changes during pregnancy in multiple sclerosis. Only in-frame clones appear in the TCRdb table, and some are missing; sequencing was by immunoSEQ multiplex PCR. This table has over 60,000 clones, 90% to 95% appearing once. CDR1 SGHVS and CDR2 FQNEAQ come from the germline V gene. J lost 2 bases, V lost 5 bases, and 7 bases had no gene match. This CDR3 comprises 16 residues. This clonotype was obtained from a female donor in good health, enrolled as a control in a pregnancy study. Specimen: CD4+ T cells from peripheral blood mononuclear cells, collected in the third trimester of pregnancy. This rearrangement joins TRBV7-8 to TRBJ2-3; TRBD2 matches at 10 bases. CDR3 nucleotide sequence: TGTGCCAGCAGCGCTACACTAGCGGGGTTCACAGATACGCAGTATTTT. Residues: CASSATLAGFTDTQYF. The full variable domain, its missing parts supplied by reference TRBV7-8 and TRBJ2-3, is GAGVSQSPRYKVAKRGQDVALRCDPISGHVSLFWYQQALGQGPEFLTYFQNEAQLDKSGLPSDRFFAERPEGSVSTLKIQRTQQEDSAVYLCASSATLAGFTDTQYFGPGTRLTVL.